Each of the 20 T cell receptor beta chains below was sequenced from the same sample in a study of cytomegalovirus exposure and HLA in healthy donors. Profiled with immunoSEQ multiplex PCR; TCRdb holds only in-frame clones, not every one. The table records roughly 310,000 clones, approximately 85% of them present only once. Sequenced sample: PBMCs. The receptors were sampled from a man aged 30 to 45 in good health and CMV-seronegative.

This clone was counted once. The chain joins TRBV9 to TRBJ1-1; 7 nucleotides align to TRBD1. Looked up from germline, CDR1 is SGDLS and CDR2 is YYNGEE. CDR3 length: 14 residues. After removal of 0 bases from V and 11 bases from J, the junction contained 10 bases not matched to a gene. CDR3: CASSVEQGDPPAFF. The CDR3, as DNA: TGTGCCAGCAGCGTAGAGCAGGGGGACCCGCCTGCTTTCTTT.

Remarks on this clone: The same CDR3 also results from other DNA sequences found in this sample. The rearrangement joins TRBV6-5 to TRBJ2-2; maybe TRBD1 (5 bases). Germline V gene lookup returns CDR1 MNHEY and CDR2 SVGAGI. This CDR3 comprises 14 residues. The V end was cut by 7 bases, the J end by 1 base, with 10 bases between. The CDR3 sequence is CASTRTLNTGELFF. The DNA for the CDR3 is TGTGCCAGCACCCGGACACTGAACACCGGGGAGCTGTTTTTT.

This clone was observed once. The rearrangement links TRBV4-1 to TRBJ2-5; D may be TRBD2 (6 bases). Trimming left V 0 bases short and J 5 bases short, with 22 bases between. The CDR3 covers 18 residues. Germline V gives CDR1 MGHRA, CDR2 YSYEKL. CDR3 in amino acids: CASSQDSMELAGWETQYF. CDR3 DNA sequence: TGCGCCAGCAGCCAAGATAGTATGGAACTAGCCGGCTGGGAGACCCAGTACTTC.

The chain uses TRBV18 and TRBJ1-1, with D perhaps TRBD1 (6 bases). The CDR3 runs 14 residues. Trimming took off 4 bases at V and 0 bases at J, with 9 bases between the two ends. The germline gives CDR1 KGHSH, CDR2 LQKENI. The CDR3 loop reads CASSLQGLNTEAFF. The CDR3 coding sequence is TGTGCCAGCTCACTGCAGGGGTTGAACACTGAAGCTTTCTTT.

V gene TRBV10-2 combines with J gene TRBJ2-7, with 13 bases identical to TRBD2. Germline V gives CDR1 WSHSY, CDR2 SAAADI. V trimming: 9 bases; J trimming: 6 bases; junction bases outside the gene matches: 8. CDR3 length equals 14 residues. CDR3 protein: CASRRLAGGGEQYF. In DNA, the CDR3 is TGCGCCAGTCGAAGACTAGCGGGGGGTGGCGAGCAGTACTTC.

The CDR3 spells CASSEGASGGVAGELFF. CDR3 DNA sequence: TGTGCCAGCAGTGAAGGTGCTAGCGGGGGGGTAGCCGGGGAGCTGTTTTTT. The chain couples TRBV2 to TRBJ2-2, with TRBD2 matching over 12 bases. This CDR3 region has 17 residues. Germline CDR1 SNHLY, CDR2 FYNNEI. The trim removed 1 base at V and 6 bases at J, leaving 6 bases unmatched.

This chain joins TRBV19 and TRBJ1-2; D may be TRBD1 (6 bases). The V gene lost 4 bases and the J gene lost 5 bases, with 17 bases spanning the gap. Looked up from germline, CDR1 is LNHDA and CDR2 is SQIVND (reference sequence). The CDR3 is 15 amino acids. For the CDR3, the DNA is TGTGCCAGTAGTACCCAATGGGGGGGCTTATATGGCTACACCTTC. Protein product: CASSTQWGGLYGYTF. Using reference TRBV19 and TRBJ1-2 for the parts outside the CDR3, the full variable domain is DGGITQSPKYLFRKEGQNVTLSCEQNLNHDAMYWYRQDPGQGLRLIYYSQIVNDFQKGDIAEGYSVSREKKESFPLTVTSAQKNPTAFYLCASSTQWGGLYGYTFGSGTRLTVV.

The chain combines TRBV7-2 with TRBJ1-2; maybe TRBD1 (6 bases). The CDR3 length is 14 residues. V was clipped by 4 bases and J by 1 base, with 10 bases between them. The germline CDR1 and CDR2 sequences are SGHTA and FQGNSA. This CDR3 reads CASSSGQVNYGYTF. DNA for the CDR3: TGTGCCAGCAGCTCGGGACAAGTTAACTATGGCTACACCTTC.

This chain links TRBV5-4 with TRBJ2-1; 13 nucleotides line up with TRBD2. The V and J ends lost 3 bases and 9 bases, in that order; junction bases with no gene match: 6. Germline CDR1 SGHNT, CDR2 YYREEE (reference sequence). The length of the CDR3 is 15 residues. The CDR3 loop reads CASSSGTSGVAEQFF. CDR3 in DNA: TGTGCCAGCAGCTCCGGGACTAGCGGGGTCGCTGAGCAGTTCTTC. The variable domain in full, with the rest retrieved from reference TRBV5-4 and TRBJ2-1, is ETGVTQSPTHLIKTRGQQVTLRCSSQSGHNTVSWYQQALGQGPQFIFQYYREEENGRGNFPPRFSGLQFPNYSSELNVNALELDDSALYLCASSSGTSGVAEQFFGPGTRLTVL.

The chain employs TRBV7-9 and TRBJ1-3; D perhaps matches TRBD1 (5 bases). Germline V gives CDR1 SEHNR, CDR2 FQNEAQ (reference sequence). Trimming removed 1 base at V and 5 bases at J, with 9 bases between. The CDR3 length is 14 residues. CDR3 loop: CASSLEGRRNTIYF. The CDR3 region has the DNA TGTGCCAGCAGCTTAGAGGGGAGGAGAAACACCATATATTTT.

The J gene is TRBJ1-5, the V gene TRBV10-2; TRBD1 might be the D (6 bases). Germline V gene data show CDR1 as WSHSY and CDR2 as SAAADI. This CDR3 contains 13 residues. V lost 9 bases to trimming and J lost 4 bases, with 13 bases between them. In DNA, the CDR3 is TGCGCCAGTACAGGGAATAAAAATCAGCCCCAGCATTTT. Protein product: CASTGNKNQPQHF.

The V and J genes are TRBV10-1 and TRBJ2-3; 10 bases map to TRBD2. The CDR3 length is 14 residues. CDR1 is WNHNN and CDR2 is SYGVQD in the germline V gene (reference sequence). J lost 3 bases, V lost 6 bases, and 3 bases had no gene match. The chain's CDR3 is CASSRTSGTDTQYF. DNA for the CDR3: TGCGCCAGCAGCCGGACTAGCGGTACAGATACGCAGTATTTT.

The J gene is TRBJ1-1, the V gene TRBV11-2; TRBD1 might be the D (6 bases). Trimming removed 8 bases from V and 5 bases from J, with 27 bases in between. This CDR3 region has 17 residues. Germline V gene data show CDR1 as SGHAT and CDR2 as FQNNGV. CDR3 nucleotides: TGTGCCAGCTCACCCACGATTATTCGAACAGGGATGACTGAAGCTTTCTTT. This encodes CASSPTIIRTGMTEAFF.

J is TRBJ1-2 and V is TRBV19; no definite D call. Trimming took 4 bases from V and 5 from J, leaving 17 bases between them. The CDR3 has 15 amino acids. Germline V gene sequence: CDR1 LNHDA, CDR2 SQIVND (reference sequence). The chain's CDR3 is CASSTNQKTRYGYTF. The CDR3 DNA reads TGTGCCAGTAGTACGAACCAAAAGACTAGGTATGGCTACACCTTC.

This sequence joins TRBV6-1 and TRBJ2-7; the D gene is possibly TRBD1 (7 bases). V dropped 6 bases and J dropped 0 bases, with 15 bases sitting between them. The CDR3 sequence is 15 residues long. Germline CDR1 MNHNS, CDR2 SASEGT. The CDR3 region is CASSETRGVSYEQYF. The CDR3 DNA follows: TGTGCCAGCAGCGAAACCAGGGGGGTCTCCTACGAGCAGTACTTC.

The genes are TRBV6-5 and TRBJ2-7; D is perhaps TRBD1 (6 bases). Germline V lookup: CDR1 MNHEY, CDR2 SVGAGI. The CDR3 has 11 amino acids. The V and J ends lost 5 bases and 6 bases respectively, with 8 bases between them. CDR3 amino acids: CASSTGIEQYF. The CDR3 DNA sequence: TGTGCCAGCAGTACAGGGATCGAGCAGTACTTC.

The rearrangement joins TRBV9 to TRBJ2-1; TRBD1 matches at 10 bases. Unmatched junction bases numbered 8, after V lost 7 bases and J lost 4 bases. There are 15 residues in the CDR3. Germline CDR1 reads SGDLS; CDR2 reads YYNGEE. The CDR3 nucleotides are TGTGCCAGCGCTGCGAGGGGACAGGGGTACAATGAGCAGTTCTTC. It codes for CASAARGQGYNEQFF.

This clone was observed a few times. The chain combines TRBV19 with TRBJ1-3, with 8 bases fitting TRBD1. In germline, CDR1 is LNHDA, CDR2 SQIVND (reference sequence). After removal of 8 bases from V and 0 bases from J, the junction contained 3 bases not matched to a gene. The length of the CDR3 is 14 residues. The CDR3: CASLDRASGNTIYF. Here the CDR3 DNA reads TGTGCCAGTCTGGACAGGGCCTCTGGAAACACCATATATTTT.

The rearrangement uses TRBV2 and TRBJ2-7, with D unclear. This CDR3 contains 12 residues. Per the germline V gene, CDR1 is SNHLY and CDR2 is FYNNEI. V was pared by 4 bases and J by 3 bases, with 7 bases between. As DNA, the CDR3 is TGTGCCAGCAGTGTTGTAATCTACGAGCAGTACTTC. It codes for CASSVVIYEQYF.

This clone has a handful of counts. Other nucleotide sequences in the sample specify the same CDR3. The gene calls are TRBV4-3 and TRBJ1-5, with TRBD1 matching over 9 bases. Germline V gene sequence: CDR1 LGHNA, CDR2 YSLEER. After removal of 1 base from V and 4 bases from J, the junction contained 2 bases not matched to a gene. This CDR3 has 15 amino acids. The CDR3 nucleotides are TGCGCCAGCAGCCAAGGGACAGGGGTAAATCAGCCCCAGCATTTT. Translation gives CASSQGTGVNQPQHF.